This T cell receptor (beta chain) was retrieved from a study of cytomegalovirus exposure and HLA in healthy donors. The study, taken as a whole, reports: According to reports, the classifier identified cytomegalovirus status with high specificity and sensitivity. The investigators catalogued some 150 TCR beta chains as cytomegalovirus-associated. In a later analysis, parvovirus B19, influenza, CMV and Epstein-Barr virus appeared linked to several top co-occurrence clusters.

Deletions cut 2 bases from V and 2 bases from J, with 13 bases between. Germline V gene data show CDR1 as MNHNS and CDR2 as SASEGT. This CDR3 spans 15 amino acids. About this clone itself: Antigen unknown.

13 Jbeta primers and 60 Vbeta primers were used for the PCR. Only in-frame clones appear in the TCRdb table, and some are missing; sequencing was by immunoSEQ multiplex PCR. The sample carries roughly 140,000 clones, around 80% recorded once. The receptor comes from a man between 40 and 49 years old in good health and CMV-seropositive. The sequenced sample consisted of PBMCs. This chain joins TRBV6-1 and TRBJ2-7; D is perhaps TRBD2 (5 bases). CDR3 coding DNA: TGTGCCAGCAGTGAAAGAGAGCACGGGACCTACGAGCAGTACTTC. Translation: CASSEREHGTYEQYF.